Shown below are 24 T cell receptor beta chains from a single sample sequenced in a study of shared clonotypes between healthy human individuals. TCRdb's table, derived via immunoSEQ multiplex PCR, lists solely in-frame clones and lacks some. The sample carries about 2.3 million clones, 92% recorded once. Sequenced input: naive CD4+ T cells from PBMCs. Subset indicated: CD45RA+ positively selected. The receptors come from a man between 18 and 29 years old in good health. Some clones in this sample may be carry-over from other donors' samples.

This clone was counted between two and nine times. Other DNA sequences in this specimen translate into the identical CDR3. The chain couples TRBV4-1 to TRBJ1-5, with a possible D match to TRBD1 (5 bases). V was trimmed by 3 bases and J by 4 bases, leaving 13 bases between them. The CDR3 extends over 15 amino acids. CDR1 is MGHRA, CDR2 YSYEKL, per germline. This CDR3 reads CASSQVGGLNQPQHF. DNA for the CDR3: TGCGCCAGCAGCCAGGTTGGGGGTTTGAATCAGCCCCAGCATTTT.

The chain carries TRBV29-1 and TRBJ1-2; D is ambiguous. The V gene lost 7 bases and the J gene lost 0 bases, with 6 bases spanning the gap. Germline assignment: CDR1 SQVTM and CDR2 ANQGSEA. The CDR3 has 11 residues. CDR3 in DNA: TGCAGCGCCCCGACTAACTATGGCTACACCTTC. It codes for CSAPTNYGYTF.

This chain uses TRBV28 with TRBJ2-1, with D hard to call. Germline V gives CDR1 MDHEN, CDR2 SYDVKM. This CDR3 region has 11 residues. V lost 6 bases and J lost 10, with 10 bases in between. CDR3 amino acids: CASRSSTEQFF. The DNA of the CDR3 is TGTGCCAGCAGATCGTCTACCGAGCAGTTCTTC.

The gene calls are TRBV5-6 and TRBJ2-5; D remains ambiguous. The germline gives CDR1 SGHDT, CDR2 YYEEEE. This CDR3 has 14 amino acids. The V end was cut by 4 bases, the J end by 3 bases, with 13 bases between. CDR3 loop: CASSNDMGKETQYF. CDR3 bases: TGTGCCAGCAGCAACGACATGGGGAAAGAGACCCAGTACTTC.

The chain combines TRBV7-9 with TRBJ2-1; D is perhaps TRBD1 (6 bases). CDR1 is SEHNR, CDR2 FQNEAQ, per germline (reference sequence). The CDR3 length is 15 residues. Trimming took 5 bases from V and 3 from J, leaving 14 bases between them. CDR3 bases: TGTGCCAGCAGCCATGGACAGCCAAACTACAATGAGCAGTTCTTC. It translates to CASSHGQPNYNEQFF.

This chain links TRBV6-5 with TRBJ2-7; D not certain. The CDR3 sequence is 14 residues long. In germline, CDR1 is MNHEY, CDR2 SVGAGI. The germline V and J ends were trimmed by 10 bases and 0 bases, with 16 bases remaining between them. CDR3 residues: CATTRWRNSYEQYF. CDR3 DNA: TGTGCCACCACCCGATGGCGAAACTCCTACGAGCAGTACTTC.

The V call is TRBV15, the J call TRBJ2-7; 16 bases match TRBD2. Germline-derived CDR1 and CDR2 are LNHNV and YYDKDF (reference sequence). J lost 3 bases, V lost 10 bases, and 18 bases had no gene match. The CDR3 has 19 residues. The CDR3 sequence: CAIIGTSGRALNRLYEQYF. CDR3 in DNA: TGTGCCATCATCGGGACTAGCGGGAGGGCCCTAAACCGACTCTACGAGCAGTACTTC.

The chain uses TRBV4-3 and TRBJ2-1; no clear D. Germline CDR1 reads LGHNA; CDR2 reads YSLEER. This CDR3 region has 16 residues. The V end lost 0 bases, the J end lost 2 bases, and 11 bases lay between the germline ends. DNA for the CDR3: TGCGCCAGCAGCCAAGAATTAAGTAGCACCTACAATGAGCAGTTCTTC. This translates into CASSQELSSTYNEQFF.

This clone came up once. J is TRBJ1-5 and V is TRBV5-4; D ambiguous. Germline loops: CDR1 SGHNT, CDR2 YYREEE (reference sequence). Trimming pared 5 bases from V and 0 bases from J, leaving 9 bases between. The CDR3 totals 14 residues. CDR3 region: CASSKRGSNQPQHF. The CDR3 bases are TGTGCCAGCAGTAAACGGGGTAGCAATCAGCCCCAGCATTTT. Supplemented by reference TRBV5-4 and TRBJ1-5, the full variable domain reads ETGVTQSPTHLIKTRGQQVTLRCSSQSGHNTVSWYQQALGQGPQFIFQYYREEENGRGNFPPRFSGLQFPNYSSELNVNALELDDSALYLCASSKRGSNQPQHFGDGTRLSIL.

This clone was found once. The chain has TRBV5-1 and TRBJ2-1; D unclear. Deletions cut 4 bases from V and 5 bases from J, with 13 bases between. The CDR3 is 14 amino acids. From germline, CDR1 is SGHRS and CDR2 YFSETQ. CDR3 in amino acids: CASSMGSWDNEQFF. In DNA, the CDR3 is TGCGCCAGCAGCATGGGATCGTGGGACAATGAGCAGTTCTTC.

The rearrangement joins TRBV7-9 to TRBJ2-5, with D uncertain. Germline assignment: CDR1 SEHNR and CDR2 FQNEAQ (reference sequence). This CDR3 has 14 amino acids. V was pared by 2 bases and J by 5 bases, with 12 bases between. Here the CDR3 reads CASSLSSVRETQYF. CDR3 DNA sequence: TGTGCCAGCAGCTTATCTTCCGTACGGGAGACCCAGTACTTC. The whole variable domain, remainder taken from reference TRBV7-9 and TRBJ2-5, is DTGVSQNPRHKITKRGQNVTFRCDPISEHNRLYWYRQTLGQGPEFLTYFQNEAQLEKSRLLSDRFSAERPKGSFSTLEIQRTEQGDSAMYLCASSLSSVRETQYFGPGTRLLVL.

The V call is TRBV2, the J call TRBJ2-3; TRBD2 is a possible D gene (7 bases). Germline V gene data show CDR1 as SNHLY and CDR2 as FYNNEI. There are 11 residues in the CDR3. The CDR3 region is CHCGGQDTQYF. CDR3 nucleotides: TGTCATTGCGGGGGACAAGATACGCAGTATTTT. Filled out from reference TRBV2 and TRBJ2-3, the complete variable domain reads EPEVTQTPSHQVTQMGQEVILRCVPISNHLYFYWYRQILGQKVEFLVSFYNNEISEKSEIFDDQFSVERPDGSNFTLKIRSTKLEDSAMYFCHCGGQDTQYFGPGTRLTVL.

This clone occurred once. The rearrangement uses TRBV18 and TRBJ1-5; D unclear. The CDR3 runs to 15 residues. Germline CDR1 is KGHSH and CDR2 is LQKENI. The V and J ends lost 6 bases and 4 bases respectively, with 16 bases between them. CDR3 residues: CASSQEFVRNQPQHF. In nucleotides, the CDR3 is TGTGCCAGCTCCCAAGAATTTGTACGGAATCAGCCCCAGCATTTT.

On this clone: This specimen includes other DNA sequences encoding the same CDR3. V and J are TRBV7-9 and TRBJ2-3; 8 nucleotides match TRBD2. The germline CDR1 and CDR2 sequences are SEHNR and FQNEAQ (reference sequence). Trimming cost V 1 base and J 0 bases; bases outside gene matches: 3. The CDR3 length is 16 residues. The DNA for the CDR3 is TGTGCCAGCAGCTTAGGAGCTAGCGGGAGCACAGATACGCAGTATTTT. Amino acid sequence: CASSLGASGSTDTQYF.

The J gene is TRBJ2-5, the V gene TRBV5-1; 7 nucleotides agree with TRBD2. Germline trimming cut 7 bases from V and 2 bases from J; bases unmatched to any gene: 8. There are 14 residues in the CDR3. Looked up from germline, CDR1 is SGHRS and CDR2 is YFSETQ. CDR3 DNA: TGCGCCAGCGGGGGAGGGACGGTTCAAGAGACCCAGTACTTC. Its translation: CASGGGTVQETQYF.

This clone has just one count. The V and J genes are TRBV7-7 and TRBJ2-5; tentatively, D is TRBD1 (6 bases). The CDR3 is 13 amino acids. Germline CDR1 and CDR2: SSHAT and FNYEAQ (reference sequence). Deletions cut 11 bases from V and 2 bases from J, with 15 bases between. CDR3 in amino acids: CASGQGLQETQYF. The DNA for the CDR3 is TGTGCCTCCGGCCAGGGGCTTCAAGAGACCCAGTACTTC.

The chain is built from TRBV6-1 and TRBJ1-1; D unclear. CDR3 length equals 15 residues. CDR1 MNHNS and CDR2 SASEGT come from the germline V gene. V lost 5 bases, J lost 6 bases, and 19 bases lay in between. This chain's CDR3 is CASSPHGSPGSEAFF. CDR3 sequence (DNA): TGTGCCAGCAGTCCTCACGGGTCACCTGGCTCTGAAGCTTTCTTT.

The V call is TRBV28, the J call TRBJ1-2; 8 nucleotides align to TRBD1. Unmatched junction bases numbered 6, after V lost 7 bases and J lost 2 bases. Germline V CDR1 and CDR2: MDHEN, SYDVKM. This CDR3 is 14 amino acids long. DNA for the CDR3: TGTGCCAGCACAACAGGGGGTCGAAACTATGGCTACACCTTC. Protein sequence: CASTTGGRNYGYTF.

V gene TRBV4-3 combines with J gene TRBJ1-5; D ambiguous. Deletions cut 0 bases from V and 7 bases from J, with 16 bases between. CDR1 is LGHNA, CDR2 YSLEER, per germline. The length of the CDR3 is 16 residues. The CDR3 loop reads CASSQESSAGIQPQHF. The CDR3 nucleotides read TGCGCCAGCAGCCAAGAATCATCGGCGGGGATCCAGCCCCAGCATTTT.

This chain uses TRBV5-8 with TRBJ2-2, with D perhaps matching TRBD1 (6 bases). Germline assignment: CDR1 SGHTS and CDR2 YDEGEE. With 4 bases removed from V and 6 bases from J, the gap between germline ends came to 16 bases. CDR3 size: 15 residues. The CDR3 DNA sequence: TGTGCCAGCAGCCTCGACAGGCCCAGGCCCGGGGAGCTGTTTTTT. Protein: CASSLDRPRPGELFF.

J is TRBJ2-7 and V is TRBV5-8; 11 positions match TRBD1. Per the germline V gene, CDR1 is SGHTS and CDR2 is YDEGEE. V was clipped by 3 bases and J by 4 bases; unmatched bases: 3. The CDR3 consists of 14 residues. As DNA, the CDR3 is TGTGCCAGCAGCTCTGGACAGGGGGCGTACGAGCAGTACTTC. Protein sequence: CASSSGQGAYEQYF.

This chain connects TRBV2 to TRBJ1-1, with 10 bases identical to TRBD1. The CDR3 contains 16 residues. Germline CDR1 SNHLY, CDR2 FYNNEI. The V gene end was trimmed by 4 bases and the J gene end by 0 bases; junction bases not matched to a gene: 5. Written as DNA, the CDR3 is TGTGCCAGCAGTGGGGGGACAGGGGATTTGAACACTGAAGCTTTCTTT. The encoded protein is CASSGGTGDLNTEAFF.

V usage is TRBV21-1 and J usage is TRBJ2-1; the D call TRBD2 from the table was never checked on the DNA. TRBV21-1 is flagged as a pseudogene. This CDR3 contains 15 residues. The CDR3 sequence is CASSKAGGPSNEQFF. The CDR3 bases are TGTGCCAGCAGCAAAGCGGGGGGACCTTCAAATGAGCAGTTCTTC.

The chain is built from TRBV5-1 and TRBJ1-2; no definite D call. Germline V gene data show CDR1 as SGHRS and CDR2 as YFSETQ. Trimming pared 1 base from V and 0 bases from J, leaving 7 bases between. The length of the CDR3 is 14 residues. The CDR3 DNA is TGCGCCAGCAGCTTGCGGGTACCTAACTATGGCTACACCTTC. As protein: CASSLRVPNYGYTF. The entire variable domain, with the rest obtained from reference TRBV5-1 and TRBJ1-2, is as follows: KAGVTQTPRYLIKTRGQQVTLSCSPISGHRSVSWYQQTPGQGLQFLFEYFSETQRNKGNFPGRFSGRQFSNSRSEMNVSTLELGDSALYLCASSLRVPNYGYTFGSGTRLTVV.